Listed below are T cell receptor beta chains from one sample, sequenced in a study of shared clonotypes between healthy human individuals. Method: immunoSEQ multiplex PCR; TCRdb's copy keeps in-frame clones and lacks some. The sample includes millions of clones, 90% to 95% of them seen just once. What was sequenced was naive CD4+ T cells sorted from blood. The source of these receptors is a man aged 18 to 35 in good health. Both conserved end residues are part of each CDR3. Fields, in order: D gene, V gene, J gene, CDR3 protein, CDR3 DNA. D genes are given only for firm matches.

d_call: -; v_call: TRBV7-9; j_call: TRBJ2-7; cdr3_aa: CASSPLDEQYF; cdr3_nt: TGTGCCAGCAGCCCGCTGGATGAGCAGTACTTC
d_call: -; v_call: TRBV28; j_call: TRBJ2-2; cdr3_aa: CASLEGGSTGELFF; cdr3_nt: TGTGCCAGCCTCGAGGGGGGTAGCACCGGGGAGCTGTTTTTT
d_call: -; v_call: TRBV2; j_call: TRBJ2-1; cdr3_aa: CASSEGAGTYNEQFF; cdr3_nt: TGTGCCAGCAGTGAAGGGGCCGGGACCTACAATGAGCAGTTCTTC
d_call: -; v_call: TRBV19; j_call: TRBJ2-2; cdr3_aa: CASSIFEGTGELFF; cdr3_nt: TGTGCCAGTAGTATATTTGAGGGAACCGGGGAGCTGTTTTTT
d_call: -; v_call: TRBV28; j_call: TRBJ2-7; cdr3_aa: CASMQGIYEQYF; cdr3_nt: TGTGCCAGCATGCAGGGGATCTACGAGCAGTACTTC
d_call: -; v_call: TRBV10-3; j_call: TRBJ2-3; cdr3_aa: CAANGVADTDTQYF; cdr3_nt: TGTGCCGCAAACGGGGTAGCGGATACAGATACGCAGTATTTT
d_call: -; v_call: TRBV5-6; j_call: TRBJ2-1; cdr3_aa: CASSLPGSHEQFF; cdr3_nt: TGTGCCAGCAGCTTACCAGGGTCTCACGAGCAGTTCTTC
d_call: TRBD1; v_call: TRBV30; j_call: TRBJ1-4; cdr3_aa: CAWAIKGAFEKLFF; cdr3_nt: TGTGCCTGGGCAATAAAGGGGGCCTTTGAAAAACTGTTTTTT
d_call: -; v_call: TRBV2; j_call: TRBJ2-2; cdr3_aa: CASSEAWVTGELFF; cdr3_nt: TGTGCCAGCAGCGAAGCGTGGGTCACCGGGGAGCTGTTTTTT
d_call: TRBD1; v_call: TRBV7-8; j_call: TRBJ1-2; cdr3_aa: CASSSFGGAQGEDTF; cdr3_nt: TGTGCCAGCAGCTCTTTTGGAGGGGCCCAGGGGGAGGACACCTTC
d_call: TRBD1; v_call: TRBV10-2; j_call: TRBJ1-5; cdr3_aa: CASRGQGEGQPQHF; cdr3_nt: TGCGCCAGCAGGGGACAGGGGGAAGGGCAGCCCCAGCATTTT
d_call: -; v_call: TRBV5-4; j_call: TRBJ1-1; cdr3_aa: CASSLPDITEAFF; cdr3_nt: TGTGCCAGCAGCTTACCAGATATCACTGAAGCTTTCTTT
d_call: -; v_call: TRBV30; j_call: TRBJ2-2; cdr3_aa: CAWRTSLFSNTGELFF; cdr3_nt: TGTGCCTGGAGGACTTCCCTTTTTTCGAACACCGGGGAGCTGTTTTTT